This TCR beta chain stems from a study of blood T cell repertoires in COVID-19. Study in general: Spain, Italy and the United States supplied samples that represented acute and convalescent COVID-19.

Between the trimmed V and J ends, which lost 6 bases and 2 bases, there was a span of 16 bases. This CDR3 is 16 amino acids long. CDR1 MRHNA and CDR2 SNTAGT come from the germline V gene. The repertoire was sequenced with immunoSEQ multiplex PCR; TCRdb's copy has only in-frame clones and lacks some. The table includes around 230,000 clones, about 88% detected once. The rearrangement uses TRBV6-4 and TRBJ2-2; a possible D gene is TRBD2 (7 bases). The source material was PBMCs or T cells enriched from blood (not recorded which). The TCR sequence derives from a woman in her 30s who had recovered from COVID-19. The DNA for the CDR3 is TGTGCCAGCAGCAGGGGCGGGGGTTTCAACACCGGGGAGCTGTTTTTT. Translated: CASSRGGGFNTGELFF.